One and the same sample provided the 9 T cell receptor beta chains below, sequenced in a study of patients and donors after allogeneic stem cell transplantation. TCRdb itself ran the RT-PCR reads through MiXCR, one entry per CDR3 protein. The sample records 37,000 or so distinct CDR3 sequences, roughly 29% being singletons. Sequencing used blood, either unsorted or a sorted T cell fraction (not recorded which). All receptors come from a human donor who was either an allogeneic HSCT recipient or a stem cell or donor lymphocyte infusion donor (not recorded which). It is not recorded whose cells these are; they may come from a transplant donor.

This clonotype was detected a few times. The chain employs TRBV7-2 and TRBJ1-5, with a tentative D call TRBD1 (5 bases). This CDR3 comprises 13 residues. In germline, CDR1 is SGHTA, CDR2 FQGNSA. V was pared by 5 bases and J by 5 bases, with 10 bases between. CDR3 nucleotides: TGTGCCAGCAGCAGTAGGGGCCATCAGCCCCAGCATTTT. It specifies CASSSRGHQPQHF. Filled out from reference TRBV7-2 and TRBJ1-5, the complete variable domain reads GAGVSQSPSNKVTEKGKDVELRCDPISGHTALYWYRQSLGQGLEFLIYFQGNSAPDKSGLPSDRFSAERTGGSVSTLTIQRTQQEDSAVYLCASSSRGHQPQHFGDGTRLSIL.

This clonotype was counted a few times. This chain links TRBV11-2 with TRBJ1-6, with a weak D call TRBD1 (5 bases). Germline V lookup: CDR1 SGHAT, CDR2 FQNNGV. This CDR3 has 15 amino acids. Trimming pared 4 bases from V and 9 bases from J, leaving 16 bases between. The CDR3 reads CASSSKPTVGSPLHF. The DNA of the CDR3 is TGTGCCAGCAGCTCAAAGCCGACAGTAGGTTCACCCCTCCACTTT.

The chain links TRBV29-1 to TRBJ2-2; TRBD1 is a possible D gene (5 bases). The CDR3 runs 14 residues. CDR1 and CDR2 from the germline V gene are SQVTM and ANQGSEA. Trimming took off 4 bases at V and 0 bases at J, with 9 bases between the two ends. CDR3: CSVAQGPNTGELFF. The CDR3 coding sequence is TGCAGCGTTGCCCAGGGCCCGAACACCGGGGAGCTGTTTTTT.

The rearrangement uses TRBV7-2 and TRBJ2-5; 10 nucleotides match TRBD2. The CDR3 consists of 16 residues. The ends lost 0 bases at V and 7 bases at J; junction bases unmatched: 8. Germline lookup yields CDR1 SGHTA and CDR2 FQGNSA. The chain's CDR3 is CASSLAASGSYGTQYF. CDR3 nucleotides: TGTGCCAGCAGCTTAGCGGCTAGCGGGAGCTATGGGACCCAGTACTTC.

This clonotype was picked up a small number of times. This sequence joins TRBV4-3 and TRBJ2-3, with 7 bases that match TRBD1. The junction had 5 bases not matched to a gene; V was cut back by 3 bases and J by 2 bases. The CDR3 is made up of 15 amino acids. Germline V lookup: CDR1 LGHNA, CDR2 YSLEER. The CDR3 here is CASSHRDRPTDTQYF. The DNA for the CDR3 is TGCGCCAGCAGCCATCGGGACAGACCCACAGATACGCAGTATTTT.

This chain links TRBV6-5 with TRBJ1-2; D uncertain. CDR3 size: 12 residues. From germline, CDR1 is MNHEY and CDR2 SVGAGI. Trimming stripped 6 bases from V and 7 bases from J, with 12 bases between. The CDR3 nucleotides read TGTGCCAGCAGGTTCGGCAAGATTGGCTACACCTTC. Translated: CASRFGKIGYTF.

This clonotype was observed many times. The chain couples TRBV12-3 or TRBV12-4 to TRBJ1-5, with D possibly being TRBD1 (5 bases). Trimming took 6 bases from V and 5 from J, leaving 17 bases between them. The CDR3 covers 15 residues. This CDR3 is CASSPGSQGYQPQHF. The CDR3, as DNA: TGTGCCAGCAGCCCCGGTTCCCAGGGTTATCAGCCCCAGCATTTT.

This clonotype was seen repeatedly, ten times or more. CDR3 coding DNA: TGTGCCAGCAGCTTCCCCCGGACAGGGACCACTGAAGCTTTCTTT. Its protein is CASSFPRTGTTEAFF. V and J are TRBV11-1 and TRBJ1-1, with 8 bases that match TRBD1. Losses at the gene ends were 3 bases for V and 4 bases for J; bases not matched to a gene: 7. Germline assignment: CDR1 SGHAT and CDR2 FQDESV (reference sequence). The CDR3 extends over 15 amino acids. The complete variable domain, with remaining parts taken from reference TRBV11-1 and TRBJ1-1, reads EAEVAQSPRYKITEKSQAVAFWCDPISGHATLYWYRQILGQGPELLVQFQDESVVDDSQLPKDRFSAERLKGVDSTLKIQPAELGDSAMYLCASSFPRTGTTEAFFGQGTRLTVV.

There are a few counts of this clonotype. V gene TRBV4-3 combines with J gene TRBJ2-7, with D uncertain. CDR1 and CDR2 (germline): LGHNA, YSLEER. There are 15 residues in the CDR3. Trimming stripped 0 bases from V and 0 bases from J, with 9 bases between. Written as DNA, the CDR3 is TGCGCCAGCAGCCAAGATTTGTTACTCTCCTACGAGCAGTACTTC. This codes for CASSQDLLLSYEQYF.